These 13 T cell receptor beta chains were sequenced from one sample in a study of CD4 T cells in relation to SARS-CoV-2 and coronaviruses. Before the COVID-19 pandemic, during about 2010-2018, CD4+ T cells were taken from unexposed donors. Isolation of CD4+ T cells took place after 10 days in culture. These TCRs' antigens remain unknown. Measured with immunoSEQ multiplex PCR; TCRdb has only the in-frame clones, and not every one. The table records about 24,000 clones, roughly 70% of them present only once. Material for sequencing was CD4+ T cells from PBMCs, cultured in vitro. Every receptor here comes from a human donor in good health.

This chain joins TRBV6-6 and TRBJ2-2; unclear D gene. The CDR3 sequence is 13 residues long. The germline gives CDR1 MNHNY, CDR2 SVGAGI (reference sequence). V lost 5 bases and J lost 1, with 5 bases in between. The CDR3 DNA sequence: TGTGCCAGCAGTAGGATGAACACCGGGGAGCTGTTTTTT. It translates to CASSRMNTGELFF.

J is TRBJ2-2 and V is TRBV20-1, with D tentatively TRBD2 (7 bases). The V end lost 6 bases, the J end lost 3 bases, and 17 bases lay between the germline ends. There are 15 residues in the CDR3. From germline, CDR1 is DFQATT and CDR2 SNEGSKA (reference sequence). CDR3 in amino acids: CSASGGAPDTGELFF. CDR3 nucleotide sequence: TGCAGTGCCAGTGGGGGGGCGCCGGACACCGGGGAGCTGTTTTTT.

By share, this clone ranks as large. The rearrangement uses TRBV19 and TRBJ2-7, with 11 bases aligning to TRBD2. V dropped 4 bases and J dropped 6; count of bases not matched to a gene: 8. The CDR3 loop spans 15 amino acids. Germline loops: CDR1 LNHDA, CDR2 SQIVND (reference sequence). CDR3 protein: CASSTETSGTGEQYF. The CDR3, as DNA: TGTGCCAGTAGTACCGAGACTAGCGGGACTGGCGAGCAGTACTTC.

The V and J genes are TRBV10-2 and TRBJ2-7, with TRBD2 identical over 7 bases. Per germline, CDR1 WSHSY and CDR2 SAAADI. V was clipped by 7 bases and J by 6 bases; unmatched bases: 12. This CDR3 contains 14 residues. The CDR3 here is CASTLSGNLAEQYF. The CDR3 DNA follows: TGCGCCAGCACCTTGAGCGGGAACCTAGCCGAGCAGTACTTC.

This chain uses TRBV30 with TRBJ2-5; tentative D call: TRBD2 (5 bases). The CDR3 contains 14 residues. Germline-derived CDR1 and CDR2 are GTSNPN and SVGIG (reference sequence). The V end was cut by 3 bases, the J end by 5 bases, with 16 bases between. The CDR3: CAWRRSGGRETQYF. In DNA, the CDR3 is TGTGCCTGGAGAAGGAGCGGCGGAAGGGAGACCCAGTACTTC.

The gene calls are TRBV27 and TRBJ1-3; 7 bases fit TRBD1. The CDR3 consists of 13 residues. Per germline, CDR1 MNHEY and CDR2 SMNVEV (reference sequence). Trimming removed 5 bases from V and 2 bases from J; junction bases left unmatched: 0. DNA for the CDR3: TGTGCCAGCAGTGACAGGGCTGGAAACACCATATATTTT. It codes for CASSDRAGNTIYF.

The V gene is TRBV24-1, the J gene TRBJ2-5, with 8 bases aligning to TRBD2. This CDR3 has 13 amino acids. The J segment lost 5 bases and the V segment lost 8 bases, leaving 6 bases of the junction unmatched. Looked up from germline, CDR1 is KGHDR and CDR2 is SFDVKD. The CDR3 DNA sequence: TGTGCCACCAACGACGGGAGGGGGGAGACCCAGTACTTC. This gives the protein CATNDGRGETQYF.

The chain recombines TRBV6-5 with TRBJ1-6; TRBD1 matches 8 bases. Germline values: CDR1 MNHEY, CDR2 SVGAGI. Trimming removed 6 bases from V and 8 bases from J; junction bases left unmatched: 6. There are 14 residues in the CDR3. The chain's CDR3 is CASSRQGLYSPLHF. Written as DNA, the CDR3 is TGTGCCAGCAGCAGACAGGGGCTATATTCACCCCTCCACTTT.

The rearrangement joins TRBV2 to TRBJ2-7, with D perhaps matching TRBD1 (6 bases). Germline V lookup: CDR1 SNHLY, CDR2 FYNNEI. This CDR3 comprises 12 residues. V gave up 5 bases and J gave up 3 bases, with 8 bases separating them. This chain's CDR3 is CASSLDSYEQYF. The DNA of the CDR3 is TGTGCCAGCAGTCTGGACAGCTACGAGCAGTACTTC.

This chain joins TRBV9 and TRBJ1-1; unclear D gene. CDR3 length equals 12 residues. V was shortened by 6 bases and J by 1 base, with 7 bases between the two germline ends. CDR1 and CDR2 (germline): SGDLS, YYNGEE. CDR3 in amino acids: CASKAENTEAFF. Written as DNA, the CDR3 is TGTGCCAGCAAGGCGGAGAACACTGAAGCTTTCTTT.

This clone came up once. The CDR3 sequence is CASSLQGSYGYTF. The CDR3 DNA reads TGTGCCAGCAGTCTACAGGGATCCTATGGCTACACCTTC. The chain combines TRBV28 with TRBJ1-2; TRBD1 is a possible D gene (6 bases). The CDR3 is 13 residues long. The V end was cut by 5 bases, the J end by 4 bases, with 11 bases between. Per the germline V gene, CDR1 is MDHEN and CDR2 is SYDVKM.

The CDR3 DNA reads as TGTGCCAGTAGTATAGATGGACTAGCGGGACCGCTATATGAGCAGTTCTTC. Protein sequence: CASSIDGLAGPLYEQFF. V gene TRBV19 combines with J gene TRBJ2-1, with 12 bases matching TRBD2. The CDR3 has 17 amino acids. With V trimmed by 0 bases and J by 8 bases, 8 bases remained unmatched. In germline, CDR1 is LNHDA, CDR2 SQIVND (reference sequence).

The chain couples TRBV11-2 to TRBJ2-2, with D unclear. This CDR3 contains 14 residues. Germline assignment: CDR1 SGHAT and CDR2 FQNNGV. V was cut by 5 bases and J by 4 bases, with 11 bases left in between. CDR3 in amino acids: CASSPLMATGELFF. CDR3 nucleotide sequence: TGTGCCAGCAGCCCCCTCATGGCCACCGGGGAGCTGTTTTTT.